This passage covers 10 T cell receptor beta chains from one sample sequenced in a study of shared clonotypes between healthy human individuals. The repertoire was sequenced with immunoSEQ multiplex PCR; TCRdb's copy has only in-frame clones and lacks some. The sample holds around 2,000,000 clones, 90% to 95% seen once. Sequenced sample: naive CD4+ T cells sorted from blood. Subset specified: CD45RA+ positively selected. Receptors originate from a man younger than 35 in good health.

This chain joins TRBV30 and TRBJ1-2; TRBD1 is a possible D gene (5 bases). V lost 4 bases and J lost 4, with 19 bases in between. The CDR3 has 15 residues. Germline CDR1 and CDR2: GTSNPN and SVGIG (reference sequence). CDR3 in DNA: TGTGCCTGGATTAGCCCGAGGGCAGGGCCCTATGGCTACACCTTC. It encodes CAWISPRAGPYGYTF.

This rearrangement joins TRBV6-6 to TRBJ2-5; the D is unclear. The better agreement between TRBJ2-7 and the DNA end casts doubt on the J call. Germline values: CDR1 MNHNY, CDR2 SVGAGI (reference sequence). This CDR3 region has 16 residues. This CDR3 reads CASSYSQGLASYEQYF. CDR3 bases: TGTGCCAGCAGTTACTCTCAAGGGCTGGCCTCCTACGAGCAGTACTTC.

V gene TRBV18 combines with J gene TRBJ1-5, with a possible D match to TRBD1 (6 bases). Germline V gene sequence: CDR1 KGHSH, CDR2 LQKENI. The CDR3 is made up of 18 amino acids. V lost 4 bases and J 6 bases, leaving 25 bases between the germline ends. The CDR3 sequence: CASSLRPVDQGSGQPQHF. CDR3 coding DNA: TGTGCCAGCTCACTACGGCCCGTGGACCAGGGGTCGGGTCAGCCCCAGCATTTT.

The chain has TRBV7-3 and TRBJ2-2; D is perhaps TRBD1 (6 bases). The CDR3 extends over 16 amino acids. Germline V gives CDR1 SGHTA, CDR2 FQGTGA. V lost 5 bases to trimming and J lost 2 bases, with 15 bases between them. The CDR3 region has the DNA TGTGCCAGCAGCCCAGGTGGACAGATCAACACCGGGGAGCTGTTTTTT. Translated: CASSPGGQINTGELFF.

With respect to this clone: Other DNA sequences from this sample encode an identical CDR3 as well. The chain carries TRBV7-9 and TRBJ1-4, with 7 bases lining up with TRBD1. Unmatched junction bases numbered 8, after V lost 5 bases and J lost 8 bases. The CDR3 contains 14 residues. The germline gives CDR1 SEHNR, CDR2 FQNEAQ (reference sequence). CDR3 in DNA: TGTGCCAGCAGCCCAGACAGGGTAGGCGAAAAACTGTTTTTT. This encodes CASSPDRVGEKLFF.

The gene calls are TRBV5-6 and TRBJ2-3; 10 positions match TRBD2. The CDR3 has 16 residues. Unmatched junction bases numbered 6, after V lost 2 bases and J lost 3 bases. Germline V gene data show CDR1 as SGHDT and CDR2 as YYEEEE. The CDR3 is CASSFWTSGATDTQYF. The CDR3 DNA sequence: TGTGCCAGCAGCTTTTGGACTAGCGGAGCAACAGATACGCAGTATTTT.

The chain has TRBV28 and TRBJ1-4; 8 bases are shared with TRBD1. The V gene end was trimmed by 6 bases and the J gene end by 5 bases; junction bases not matched to a gene: 11. Germline assignment: CDR1 MDHEN and CDR2 SYDVKM. The CDR3 has 16 residues. As DNA, the CDR3 is TGTGCCAGCAGCCGCGGACAGGGCGCTTGGAATGAAAAACTGTTTTTT. As protein: CASSRGQGAWNEKLFF.

This chain joins TRBV7-2 and TRBJ2-7; D remains unclear. CDR3 length equals 14 residues. Trimming took off 1 base at V and 8 bases at J, with 15 bases between the two ends. Germline V lookup: CDR1 SGHTA, CDR2 FQGNSA. CDR3 sequence: CASSLDLIWAKQYF. The DNA for the CDR3 is TGTGCCAGCAGCTTAGACCTAATCTGGGCCAAGCAGTACTTC. The variable domain in full, completed from reference TRBV7-2 and TRBJ2-7, reads GAGVSQSPSNKVTEKGKDVELRCDPISGHTALYWYRQSLGQGLEFLIYFQGNSAPDKSGLPSDRFSAERTGGSVSTLTIQRTQQEDSAVYLCASSLDLIWAKQYFGPGTRLTVT.

The chain is built from TRBV18 and TRBJ2-1; 9 nucleotides align to TRBD1. CDR1 KGHSH and CDR2 LQKENI come from the germline V gene. The V gene end was trimmed by 5 bases and the J gene end by 4 bases; junction bases not matched to a gene: 6. The CDR3 runs 15 residues. The CDR3 DNA sequence: TGTGCCAGCTCAACTGGACAGGGGATATACAATGAGCAGTTCTTC. Translation gives CASSTGQGIYNEQFF.

This chain uses TRBV18 with TRBJ2-5, with TRBD2 as a possible D gene (6 bases). With 3 bases removed from V and 5 bases from J, the gap between germline ends came to 16 bases. This CDR3 contains 15 residues. Germline loops: CDR1 KGHSH, CDR2 LQKENI. In DNA, the CDR3 is TGTGCCAGCTCACCGGAACAGCCTGGAGGGGAGACCCAGTACTTC. It encodes CASSPEQPGGETQYF.